This TCR beta chain was sequenced for a study of blood T cells in healthy people across ages (dated by TCRdb to 2015 to 2017). About the investigation overall: In model experiments, template switching captured about one uniquely barcoded TCR beta cDNA molecule for every two T cells. Two additional independent replicas of 1 million unique cDNA reads from the same blood draw were analyzed for two donors (one aged 18 to 29 and one aged 80 or older). To avoid experimental bias, donors of different ages were spread randomly across the sequencing lanes. To track age-related changes in TCR beta repertoire diversity, the study relied on deep sequencing normalized with unique cDNA molecular identifiers. Four age groups were formed from the donors: young (average 16 years), middle-aged (approximately 40), aged (around 62) and long-lived (82). Study-level results and caveats: Bulk unsorted PBMC profiling prevented conclusive comparison of naive and antigen-experienced compartments. The percentage of naive T cells measured by flow cytometry correlated strongly with observed TCR beta diversity. As age increased, observed TCR beta diversity per million T cells dropped in a roughly linear way, and a significant reduction was already evident by age about 40. Compared with the aged group, more naive CD4+ T cells, fewer expanded clones and increased TCR diversity were shown by the long-lived group, suggesting age selection. Total diversity estimates from one million sequenced T cells were considered lower bounds and underestimates. Donor CMV infection status was unknown, potentially confounding age-related changes in expanded clonotypes.

V loses 4 bases, J loses 7 bases, and the germline ends lie 20 bases apart. Per the germline V gene, SGHTA is the CDR1 and FQGNSA is the CDR2. From the cysteine up to the phenylalanine, the CDR3 has a length of 16 residues. The CDR3 DNA has 48 bases and is translated from base 1. The method behind the library was 5' RACE. The sample was run on an Illumina HiSeq 2500. A second about 7 to 12 cycle PCR used a sample-barcoded 5' primer and a J-beta primer mix. Each TCR beta cDNA molecule received a unique molecular identifier from a template-switch 5' adaptor carrying 12 random nucleotides. At least 2.5 million CDR3-containing paired-end reads were obtained from each sample. First-strand cDNA was synthesized from all RNA with the Mint cDNA synthesis kit, primed by a TRBC-specific oligonucleotide. Following uracil-DNA glycosylase treatment, all cDNA underwent a first 18-cycle PCR with the universal primers M1SS and BC2_uni_R. In the authors' own workflow: For normalization, 1 million high-quality reads, each with a distinct molecular identifier, were randomly selected from each sample. Instead of being binned into consensus sequences, reads with shared molecular identifiers were discarded. CDR3 identification, clonotype clustering and error correction used MiTCR with a Q25 quality threshold and the strictest error-elimination algorithm. A nonparametric unseen species model using Euler transformation provided a lower-bound estimate of total TCR beta diversity. TCRdb cleaned the public reads at Q25 with fastp, built clones with MiXCR and kept in-frame beta chains. Identical CDR3 proteins give one entry, which carries the most common genes and DNA. V and J calls and clone size were set by TCRdb, not the authors. Across this sample there are roughly 720,000 distinct CDR3 sequences, with about 55% seen only once. The ten largest clonotypes hold about 38% of the sample.

In regard to this clonotype: This clone's antigen is unknown. One base away there is no much larger clone; base qualities are not given.

The donors were about 40 Caucasian individuals from Russia, aged about 6 to 95 years, who were systemically healthy. Roughly 10 milliliters of peripheral blood were collected from each donor into EDTA-treated Vacutainer tubes. Ficoll-Paque density-gradient centrifugation was used to isolate PBMCs, with at least 7 million obtained per sample. Trizol reagent was used to extract total RNA from the PBMCs, yielding at least 5.5 micrograms per sample. For every donor, an aliquot of PBMCs went through flow cytometry to measure the percentages of naive CD45RAhigh/CD27high T cells. Sequencing was performed on blood. The source is an elderly man in good health. The chain is made from TRBV7-2 and TRBJ2-1, with TRBD2 perhaps the D gene, on 6 matching bases. DNA sequence: TGTGCCAGCAGCTCACCTCCGGGACTCAATTCAAATGAGCAGTTCTTC. Translated, it gives CASSSPPGLNSNEQFF.